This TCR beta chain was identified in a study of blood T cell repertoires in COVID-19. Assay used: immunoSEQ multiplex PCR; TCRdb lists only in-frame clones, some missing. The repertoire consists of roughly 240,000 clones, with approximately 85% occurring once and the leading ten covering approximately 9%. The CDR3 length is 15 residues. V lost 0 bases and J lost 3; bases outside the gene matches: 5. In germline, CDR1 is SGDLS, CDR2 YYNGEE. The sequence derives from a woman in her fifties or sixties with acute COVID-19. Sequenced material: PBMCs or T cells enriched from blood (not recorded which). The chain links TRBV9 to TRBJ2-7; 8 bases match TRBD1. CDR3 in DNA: TGTGCCAGCAGCGTAGGGACAGGGCAAATCTACGAGCAGTACTTC. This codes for CASSVGTGQIYEQYF.